A selection of T cell receptor beta chains follows, all from one sample in a study of blood T cell repertoires in COVID-19. Profiling relied on immunoSEQ multiplex PCR, and the TCRdb table lists in-frame clones only, not all of them. Of roughly 190,000 clones in the sample, about 80% were seen once. The sample taken for sequencing was PBMCs or T cells enriched from blood (not recorded which). These receptors all stem from a woman aged 60-75 years with acute COVID-19. Both conserved end residues are part of each CDR3. Fields, in order: clone size, D gene, V gene, J gene, CDR3 DNA, CDR3 protein. A D gene is named only where the DNA matches it firmly. Clone size is given for some rows only: seen once, a few or many times, or a class if the clone is expanded.

size: once
D: .
V: TRBV5-1
J: TRBJ2-2
DNA: TGCGCCAGCAGCCGGGACTTACCTGGGGAGCTGTTTTTT
CDR3: CASSRDLPGELFF

size: .
D: .
V: TRBV4-3
J: TRBJ1-1
DNA: TGCGCCAGCAGCCAAGAAGGAAGGAGGGGCGCAAAGGCTTTCTTT
CDR3: CASSQEGRRGAKAFF

size: .
D: TRBD1
V: TRBV4-1
J: TRBJ2-2
DNA: TGCGCCAGCAGCCAAAGACAGGGGGCCAACACCGGGGAGCTGTTTTTT
CDR3: CASSQRQGANTGELFF

size: .
D: TRBD2
V: TRBV19
J: TRBJ2-4
DNA: TGTGCCTCTAGCGGGGGCAAAAACATTCAGTACTTC
CDR3: CASSGGKNIQYF

size: .
D: .
V: TRBV6-5
J: TRBJ2-3
DNA: TGTGCCAGCAGACTACAGGGTTACCTGATAGATACGCAGTATTTT
CDR3: CASRLQGYLIDTQYF

size: .
D: TRBD2
V: TRBV4-1
J: TRBJ2-2
DNA: TGCGCCAGCAGCCAAGATAAGGGCGGAAGCGGGGGGGCCGGGGAGCTGTTTTTT
CDR3: CASSQDKGGSGGAGELFF

size: many
D: .
V: TRBV7-8
J: TRBJ2-3
DNA: TGTGCCAGCGGAAACCCACAGGGGCAGTATTTT
CDR3: CASGNPQGQYF

size: .
D: TRBD1
V: TRBV15
J: TRBJ1-5
DNA: TGTGCCACCAGCATCAATCGGGGGACAGGGGGGCATCAGCCCCAGCATTTT
CDR3: CATSINRGTGGHQPQHF

size: once
D: .
V: TRBV5-1
J: TRBJ1-1
DNA: TGCGCCAGCAGCCTCGGAGTGGGTCCTGCTTTCTTT
CDR3: CASSLGVGPAFF

size: .
D: TRBD2
V: TRBV10-3
J: TRBJ2-2
DNA: TGTGCCATCAGCCGCGGGACTAGCGGGGGTGGGAGGACCGGGGAGCTGTTTTTT
CDR3: CAISRGTSGGGRTGELFF

size: .
D: TRBD1
V: TRBV14
J: TRBJ1-4
DNA: TGTGCCAGCAGCCGTCGACAGGGAGGCGAAAAACTGTTTTTT
CDR3: CASSRRQGGEKLFF

size: .
D: .
V: TRBV19
J: TRBJ2-5
DNA: TGTGCCAGTAGTATCCGAGGGGAGGTCGAGACCCAGTACTTC
CDR3: CASSIRGEVETQYF

size: .
D: .
V: TRBV4-3
J: TRBJ2-4
DNA: TGCGCCAGCAGCCTGGACAGAGCCAAAAACATTCAGTACTTC
CDR3: CASSLDRAKNIQYF

size: .
D: .
V: TRBV12-1
J: TRBJ2-1
DNA: TGTGCCAGCAGCCCCCCTCGGCTAGTCACTCCGGGGGAGCAGTTCTTC
CDR3: CASSPPRLVTPGEQFF

size: .
D: .
V: TRBV7-2
J: TRBJ1-2
DNA: TGTGCCAGCAGCTTAGTAGTGGGGGCAGATGGCTACACCTTC
CDR3: CASSLVVGADGYTF

size: .
D: .
V: TRBV2
J: TRBJ1-6
DNA: TGTGCCAGCAAATACAGGATAAATTCACCCCTCCACTTT
CDR3: CASKYRINSPLHF

size: .
D: .
V: TRBV4-3
J: TRBJ1-1
DNA: TGCGCCAGCAGCCAAGATGGGATGGGGCGTACTGAAGCTTTCTTT
CDR3: CASSQDGMGRTEAFF

size: .
D: .
V: TRBV20-1
J: TRBJ2-2
DNA: TGCAGTGCTAGTCGGCTAGCGAGCACCGGGGAGCTGTTTTTT
CDR3: CSASRLASTGELFF

size: .
D: TRBD1
V: TRBV7-2
J: TRBJ1-3
DNA: TGTGCCAGCAGCTTAGCGGGACAGGGGGCGAACGGAAACACCATATATTTT
CDR3: CASSLAGQGANGNTIYF

size: .
D: .
V: TRBV5-1
J: TRBJ2-4
DNA: TGCGCCAGCAGCTTGGGACAACCAAACCAAAACATTCAGTACTTC
CDR3: CASSLGQPNQNIQYF

size: .
D: TRBD1
V: TRBV2
J: TRBJ1-5
DNA: TGTGCCAGCAGTACGACAGGGTACAATCAGCCCCAGCATTTT
CDR3: CASSTTGYNQPQHF

size: .
D: .
V: TRBV6-1
J: TRBJ1-1
DNA: TGTGCCAGCAGTGATGACGAGGGCGTGAACACTGAAGCTTTCTTT
CDR3: CASSDDEGVNTEAFF

size: .
D: TRBD2
V: TRBV27
J: TRBJ2-1
DNA: TGTGCCAGCAGTTTATCCCGGCGGGAGGGAGTCGCTGAGCAGTTCTTC
CDR3: CASSLSRREGVAEQFF

size: .
D: TRBD1
V: TRBV6-5
J: TRBJ2-5
DNA: TGTGCCAGCAGTTCCCAGGGGGCTTCAGGGGGAGAGACCCAGTACTTC
CDR3: CASSSQGASGGETQYF

size: .
D: .
V: TRBV9
J: TRBJ1-1
DNA: TGTGCCAGCAGCGTAGGACAGAAAACTGAAGCTTTCTTT
CDR3: CASSVGQKTEAFF

size: .
D: TRBD2
V: TRBV7-2
J: TRBJ2-1
DNA: TGTGCCAGCAGTTGGACTAGCGGGATCTACAATGAGCAGTTCTTC
CDR3: CASSWTSGIYNEQFF

size: .
D: .
V: TRBV6-2/TRBV6-3
J: TRBJ2-7
DNA: TGTGCCAGCAGTTACTCGCAGGGTCGGTCCTACGAGCAGTACTTC
CDR3: CASSYSQGRSYEQYF

size: .
D: TRBD1
V: TRBV18
J: TRBJ1-6
DNA: TGTGCCAGCTCACCCACGGAAATGACAGGGGCTGCGTTCTCACCCCTCCACTTT
CDR3: CASSPTEMTGAAFSPLHF

size: .
D: TRBD1
V: TRBV9
J: TRBJ1-2
DNA: TGTGCCAGCAGCGCCCGACAGGGACTAGGGGATGGCTACACCTTC
CDR3: CASSARQGLGDGYTF

size: .
D: .
V: TRBV15
J: TRBJ2-3
DNA: TGTGCCACCAGCAGAGGACTATTACAGTATTTT
CDR3: CATSRGLLQYF

size: .
D: .
V: TRBV24-1
J: TRBJ2-3
DNA: TGTGCCACCGAAGGAGGAGGGTTAAGCACAGATACGCAGTATTTT
CDR3: CATEGGGLSTDTQYF

size: .
D: .
V: TRBV15
J: TRBJ1-1
DNA: TGTGCCACCAGCAAAGACGCTAAAGCCACTGAAGCTTTCTTT
CDR3: CATSKDAKATEAFF

size: .
D: .
V: TRBV30
J: TRBJ1-5
DNA: TGTGCCTGGAGTTTGGGGGCCGACCAGCCCCAGCATTTT
CDR3: CAWSLGADQPQHF

size: .
D: .
V: TRBV7-9
J: TRBJ2-7
DNA: TGTGCCAGCAGCCCCACGTCCGCGGACGAGCAGTACTTC
CDR3: CASSPTSADEQYF

size: .
D: TRBD1
V: TRBV19
J: TRBJ1-2
DNA: TGTGCCAGTAGTATGCTGGGACAGGGGGTTGGCTACACCTTC
CDR3: CASSMLGQGVGYTF

size: .
D: TRBD1
V: TRBV11-2
J: TRBJ1-5
DNA: TGTGCCAGCAGCTTAGGACAGGGCGGTCAGCCCCAGCATTTT
CDR3: CASSLGQGGQPQHF

size: .
D: .
V: TRBV6-2/TRBV6-3
J: TRBJ1-4
DNA: TGTGCCAGCACCCCAAGGAGAAAAACTAATGAAAAACTGTTTTTT
CDR3: CASTPRRKTNEKLFF

size: .
D: TRBD1
V: TRBV6-2/TRBV6-3
J: TRBJ2-7
DNA: TGTGCCAGCAGTCTCGACAGGGGCTACGAGCAGTACTTC
CDR3: CASSLDRGYEQYF

size: .
D: .
V: TRBV7-6
J: TRBJ2-7
DNA: TGTGCCAGCAGTTTCAGACAGACCTACGAGCAGTACTTC
CDR3: CASSFRQTYEQYF

size: .
D: TRBD1
V: TRBV9
J: TRBJ1-1
DNA: TGTGCCAGCAGCGTAACAGGGGTCAACACTGAAGCTTTCTTT
CDR3: CASSVTGVNTEAFF

size: .
D: TRBD2
V: TRBV13
J: TRBJ2-1
DNA: TGTGCCAGCAGCTCGAAGCGGGGGGGTATTCAGTTCTTC
CDR3: CASSSKRGGIQFF

size: .
D: .
V: TRBV4-3
J: TRBJ1-3
DNA: TGCGCCAGCAGCCAAGGCCCGGAGGACGCTTCTGGGAACACCATATATTTT
CDR3: CASSQGPEDASGNTIYF